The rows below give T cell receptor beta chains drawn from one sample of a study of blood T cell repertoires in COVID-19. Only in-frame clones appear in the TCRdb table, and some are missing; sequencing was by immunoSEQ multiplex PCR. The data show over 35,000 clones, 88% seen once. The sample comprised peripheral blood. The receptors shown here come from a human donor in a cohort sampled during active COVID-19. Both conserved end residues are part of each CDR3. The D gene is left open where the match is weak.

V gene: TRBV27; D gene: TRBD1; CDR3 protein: CASSLPFDRGGFGLPQHF
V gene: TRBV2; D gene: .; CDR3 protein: CASSEAGAPRETQYF
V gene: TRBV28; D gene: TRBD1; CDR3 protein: CASSLFWLRTGTNNQPQHF
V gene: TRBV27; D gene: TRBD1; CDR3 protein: CASSLGRGRSEQYF
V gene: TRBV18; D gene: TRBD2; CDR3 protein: CASSLRDYLNEQFF
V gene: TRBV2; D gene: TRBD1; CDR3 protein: CASSARRPGQGDNEQFF
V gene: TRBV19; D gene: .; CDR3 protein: CASSLQKYGYTF
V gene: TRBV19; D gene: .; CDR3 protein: CAVRGPGYEQYF
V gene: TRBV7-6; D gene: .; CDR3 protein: CASSLATGELFF
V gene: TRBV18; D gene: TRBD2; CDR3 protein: CASSLSSGGNEQFF
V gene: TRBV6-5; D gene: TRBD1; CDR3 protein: CASMFEQGANEQFF
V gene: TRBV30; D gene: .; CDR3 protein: CAWSAGLGGYTF
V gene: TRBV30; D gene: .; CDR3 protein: CAWSGSRGYEQYF
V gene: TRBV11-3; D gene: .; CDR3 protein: CASSSAGGAGEAFF
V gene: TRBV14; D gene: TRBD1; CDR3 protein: CASSQPDREYGNTGELFF
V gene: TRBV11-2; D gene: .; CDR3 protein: CASSLVFNEQFF
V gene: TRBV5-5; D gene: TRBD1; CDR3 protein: CASSLWLRGGSTNEKLFF
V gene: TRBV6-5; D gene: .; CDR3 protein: CASSYLGDNYGYTF
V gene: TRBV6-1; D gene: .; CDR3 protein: CASSEKASSTEAFF
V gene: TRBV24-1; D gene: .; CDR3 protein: CATSSGPGIYTGELFF
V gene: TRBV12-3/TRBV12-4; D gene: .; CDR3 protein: CASSGTGNYGYTF
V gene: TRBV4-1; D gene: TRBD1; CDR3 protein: CASSQTPGQGITEAFF
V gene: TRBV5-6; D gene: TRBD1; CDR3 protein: CASSFGRGIGYEQYF
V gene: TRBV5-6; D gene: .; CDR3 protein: CASSFRGSATNEKLFF
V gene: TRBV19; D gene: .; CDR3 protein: CASSMGGEGHNEQFF
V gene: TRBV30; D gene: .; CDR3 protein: CAWSKSGSSYEQYF
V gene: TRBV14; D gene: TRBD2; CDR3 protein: CASSQDGAGGDSYEQYF
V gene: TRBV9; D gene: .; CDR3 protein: CASSVGAATYNEQFF
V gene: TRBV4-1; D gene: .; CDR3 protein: CASSQNWREETQYF
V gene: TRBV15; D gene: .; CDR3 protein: CATSRSRGGNQPQHF
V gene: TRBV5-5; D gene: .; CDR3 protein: CASSLRLSGYTF
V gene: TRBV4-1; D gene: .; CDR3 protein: CASSLLAGSNYGYTF
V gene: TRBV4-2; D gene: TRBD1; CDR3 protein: CASSQGTGVETQYF
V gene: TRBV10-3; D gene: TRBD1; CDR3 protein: CAISVGTANSPLHF
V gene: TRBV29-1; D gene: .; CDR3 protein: CSVERAGEGYTF
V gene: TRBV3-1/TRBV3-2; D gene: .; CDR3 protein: CASSQVSQGHSPLHF
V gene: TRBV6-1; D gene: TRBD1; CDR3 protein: CASSVTGGVRGGRPLHF
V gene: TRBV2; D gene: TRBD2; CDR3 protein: CASTLGTSFYNEQFF
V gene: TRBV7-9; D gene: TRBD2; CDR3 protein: CASSSLTDYERGGVNGQFF
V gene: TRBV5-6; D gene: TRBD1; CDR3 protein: CASSLAGQGLNEQFF
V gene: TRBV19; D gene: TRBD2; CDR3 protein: CASTLHSPRLAGGTGELFF
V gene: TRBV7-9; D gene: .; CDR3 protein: CASSSGDYNSPLHF
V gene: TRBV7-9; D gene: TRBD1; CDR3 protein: CASSLETGGTEAFF
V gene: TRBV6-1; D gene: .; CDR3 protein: CASSETGFYEQYF
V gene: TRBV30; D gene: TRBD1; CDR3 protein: CAWSVGGGNYGYTF
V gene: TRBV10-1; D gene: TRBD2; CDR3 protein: CASSDTSGGHNEQFF
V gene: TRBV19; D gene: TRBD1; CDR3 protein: CASSVMTGVGQPQHF
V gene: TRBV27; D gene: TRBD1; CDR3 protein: CASSYKTGEEQYF
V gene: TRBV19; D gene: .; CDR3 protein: CASSIGGQIQYSPLHF
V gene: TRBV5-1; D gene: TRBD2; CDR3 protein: CASSLGSGGASDTQYF
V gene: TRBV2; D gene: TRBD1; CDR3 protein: CASSEEGTGKETQYF
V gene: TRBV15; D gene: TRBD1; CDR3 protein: CATSSTGDEQYF
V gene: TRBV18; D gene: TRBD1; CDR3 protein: CASSPRTGVFLRGTMNTEAFF
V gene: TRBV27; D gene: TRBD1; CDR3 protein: CASSLNRGVGNEQFF